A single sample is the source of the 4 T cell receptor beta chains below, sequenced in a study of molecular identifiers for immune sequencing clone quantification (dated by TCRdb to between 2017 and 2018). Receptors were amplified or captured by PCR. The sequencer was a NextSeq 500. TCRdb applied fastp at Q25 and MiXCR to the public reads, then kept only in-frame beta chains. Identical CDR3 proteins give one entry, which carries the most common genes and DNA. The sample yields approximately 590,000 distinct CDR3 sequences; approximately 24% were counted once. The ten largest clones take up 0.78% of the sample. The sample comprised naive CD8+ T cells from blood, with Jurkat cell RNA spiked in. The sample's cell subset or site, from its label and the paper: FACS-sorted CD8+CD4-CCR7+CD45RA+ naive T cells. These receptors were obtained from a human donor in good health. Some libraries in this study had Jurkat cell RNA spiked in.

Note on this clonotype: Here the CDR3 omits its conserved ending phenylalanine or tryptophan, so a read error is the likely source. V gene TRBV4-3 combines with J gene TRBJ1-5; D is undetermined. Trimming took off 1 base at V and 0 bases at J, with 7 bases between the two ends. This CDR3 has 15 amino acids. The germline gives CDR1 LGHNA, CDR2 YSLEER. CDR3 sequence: CASSQVSGSNQPQHL. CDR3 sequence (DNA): TGCGCCAGCAGCCAAGTTTCAGGTAGCAATCAGCCCCAGCATCTT.

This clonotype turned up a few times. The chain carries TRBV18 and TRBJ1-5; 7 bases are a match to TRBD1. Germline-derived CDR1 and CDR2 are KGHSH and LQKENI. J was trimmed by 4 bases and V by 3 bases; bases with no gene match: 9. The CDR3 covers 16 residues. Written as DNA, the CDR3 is TGTGCCAGCTCACCGCCGGGGGACAGCCCAAATCAGCCCCAGCATTTT. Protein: CASSPPGDSPNQPQHF.

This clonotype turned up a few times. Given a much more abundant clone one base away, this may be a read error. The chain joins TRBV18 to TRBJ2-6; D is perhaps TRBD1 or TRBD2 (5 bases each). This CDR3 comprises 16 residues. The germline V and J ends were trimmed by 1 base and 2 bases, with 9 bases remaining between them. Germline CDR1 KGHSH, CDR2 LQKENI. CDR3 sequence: CASSPLGEPGANVLTF. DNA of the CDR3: TGTGCCAGCTCACCACTGGGGGAGCCTGGGGCCAACGTCCTGACTTTC. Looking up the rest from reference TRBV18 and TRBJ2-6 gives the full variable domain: NAGVMQNPRHLVRRRGQEARLRCSPMKGHSHVYWYRQLPEEGLKFMVYLQKENIIDESGMPKERFSAEFPKEGPSILRIQQVVRGDSAAYFCASSPLGEPGANVLTFGAGSRLTVL.

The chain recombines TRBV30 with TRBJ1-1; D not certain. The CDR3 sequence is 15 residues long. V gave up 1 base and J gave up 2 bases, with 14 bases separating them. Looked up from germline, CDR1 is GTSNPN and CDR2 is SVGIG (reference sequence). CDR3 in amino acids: CAWSAWEGANTEAFF. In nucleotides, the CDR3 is TGTGCCTGGAGTGCTTGGGAGGGTGCCAACACTGAAGCTTTCTTT.